The 30 T cell receptor beta chains below all came from one sample that was sequenced in a study of CD8+ T cells in alopecia areata. Extracted from the samples, RNA was reverse transcribed into cDNA to serve as the sequencing template. Some clones are missing from TCRdb's copy, which holds only in-frame ones; the method was immunoSEQ multiplex PCR. The data show 150,000 or so clones, with 55% seen just once and less than 5% held by the top ten. Sequences were obtained from CD4+ T cells sorted from blood. The receptors were gathered from a human donor in good health.

This clone was seen a single time. The CDR3 protein is CASSLNRFEAQHF. The CDR3, as DNA: TGCGCCAGCAGCTTAAACAGGTTCGAAGCCCAGCATTTT. The chain carries TRBV5-1 and TRBJ1-5, with a weak D call TRBD1 (5 bases). The CDR3 spans 13 residues. Germline V gene lookup returns CDR1 SGHRS and CDR2 YFSETQ. Trimming left V 2 bases short and J 11 bases short, with 14 bases between.

V usage is TRBV7-9 and J usage is TRBJ2-5; perhaps TRBD1 as D (6 bases). CDR3 length: 13 amino acids. Germline CDR1 SEHNR, CDR2 FQNEAQ (reference sequence). The ends were cut back, 7 bases at V and 4 bases at J, with 13 bases in the middle. As DNA, the CDR3 is TGTGCCAGCACCCGACAGGTTCGAGAGACCCAGTACTTC. Its translation is CASTRQVRETQYF.

The chain recombines TRBV30 with TRBJ2-5; D ambiguous. The CDR3 extends over 13 amino acids. Trimming removed 5 bases at V and 4 bases at J, with 14 bases between. Germline V gives CDR1 GTSNPN, CDR2 SVGIG (reference sequence). CDR3 sequence reads: CAWGGRHGETQYF. The DNA of the CDR3 is TGTGCCTGGGGCGGCAGGCACGGAGAGACCCAGTACTTC.

This chain connects TRBV29-1 to TRBJ2-4; a weak D match, TRBD2 (5 bases). The germline gives CDR1 SQVTM, CDR2 ANQGSEA. V lost 7 bases and J 8 bases, leaving 15 bases between the germline ends. The CDR3 extends over 12 amino acids. CDR3 sequence (DNA): TGCAGCGCCCAGCCCCAAGCGGACATTCAGTACTTC. The encoded protein is CSAQPQADIQYF.

Only a few counts were recorded for this clone. This rearrangement joins TRBV14 to TRBJ2-1; maybe TRBD2 (5 bases). V was pared by 1 base and J by 4 bases, with 14 bases between. Germline lookup yields CDR1 SGHDN and CDR2 FVKESK. The CDR3 consists of 16 residues. CDR3 in DNA: TGTGCCAGCAGCCAAGTTCAGGACTCGACATACAATGAGCAGTTCTTC. Its protein is CASSQVQDSTYNEQFF.

The chain recombines TRBV5-6 with TRBJ2-7; 11 bases are a match to TRBD1. Per germline, CDR1 SGHDT and CDR2 YYEEEE. The CDR3 runs 14 residues. The V segment lost 3 bases and the J segment 7 bases; nucleotides outside the gene matches: 6. In DNA, the CDR3 is TGTGCCAGCAGCTATGGACAGGGGGCGAGGGAGCAGTACTTC. It encodes CASSYGQGAREQYF.

This rearrangement joins TRBV9 to TRBJ2-3, with TRBD2 matching over 10 bases. J lost 4 bases, V lost 1 base, and 3 bases had no gene match. The CDR3 is 15 amino acids. From germline, CDR1 is SGDLS and CDR2 YYNGEE. The CDR3 loop is CASSVTLAGADTQYF. DNA for the CDR3: TGTGCCAGCAGCGTAACCCTAGCGGGAGCAGATACGCAGTATTTT.

This clone has a single count. The CDR3 loop reads CAWSGTASNQPQHF. CDR3 nucleotides: TGTGCCTGGAGCGGGACCGCGAGCAATCAGCCCCAGCATTTT. The chain employs TRBV30 and TRBJ1-5; D may be TRBD1 (5 bases). CDR1 is GTSNPN and CDR2 is SVGIG in the germline V gene (reference sequence). The ends were cut back, 3 bases at V and 1 base at J, with 10 bases in the middle. There are 14 residues in the CDR3.

The CDR3 loop reads CASSPEVAGLQNIQYF. Here the CDR3 DNA reads TGTGCCAGCAGCCCGGAGGTGGCAGGACTCCAAAACATTCAGTACTTC. The chain employs TRBV7-8 and TRBJ2-4, with D perhaps matching TRBD2 (5 bases). This CDR3 comprises 16 residues. V was cut by 5 bases and J by 5 bases, with 19 bases left in between. The germline V gene has CDR1 SGHVS and CDR2 FQNEAQ.

The chain carries TRBV4-1 and TRBJ1-1; 7 bases map to TRBD1. Trimming at V came to 1 base and at J to 4 bases, leaving 3 bases not matched to a gene. Germline CDR1 is MGHRA and CDR2 is YSYEKL. The CDR3 contains 14 residues. CDR3 DNA sequence: TGCGCCAGCAGCCAAGGTCAGGGGGTCACTGAAGCTTTCTTT. It yields the protein CASSQGQGVTEAFF.

The V call is TRBV11-2, the J call TRBJ2-5, with 10 bases matching TRBD1. This CDR3 is built from 15 residues. Trimming took 3 bases from V and 4 from J; bases not matched to a gene: 5. Germline V gene data show CDR1 as SGHAT and CDR2 as FQNNGV. This CDR3 is CASSFGQGGRETQYF. The CDR3 DNA follows: TGTGCCAGCAGCTTCGGACAGGGGGGTCGAGAGACCCAGTACTTC.

The chain has TRBV7-8 and TRBJ2-3; TRBD1 is a possible D gene (6 bases). Trimming left V 5 bases short and J 7 bases short, with 19 bases between. Germline CDR1 and CDR2: SGHVS and FQNEAQ. This CDR3 has 15 residues. CDR3 residues: CASSAADSHRHTQYF. The CDR3 coding sequence is TGTGCCAGCAGCGCAGCGGACAGCCATCGCCATACGCAGTATTTT.

The V gene is TRBV7-2, the J gene TRBJ1-1; TRBD1 might be the D (6 bases). Trimming took off 5 bases at V and 1 base at J, with 11 bases between the two ends. CDR1 and CDR2 (germline): SGHTA, FQGNSA. The length of the CDR3 is 14 residues. The CDR3: CASSLEGQNTEAFF. The CDR3 coding sequence is TGTGCCAGCAGCCTAGAGGGACAGAACACTGAAGCTTTCTTT.

Only a few counts were recorded for this clone. This chain joins TRBV7-9 and TRBJ2-7; no definite D call. The germline V gene has CDR1 SEHNR and CDR2 FQNEAQ (reference sequence). The CDR3 totals 11 residues. The germline V and J ends were trimmed by 5 bases and 4 bases, with 6 bases remaining between them. CDR3 DNA: TGTGCCAGCAGCCAAGAATACGAGCAGTACTTC. Its protein product is CASSQEYEQYF.

This clone was observed a few times. The rearrangement joins TRBV15 to TRBJ2-1; a weak D match, TRBD2 (6 bases). CDR3 length: 16 amino acids. Germline values: CDR1 LNHNV, CDR2 YYDKDF (reference sequence). Trimming left V 8 bases short and J 4 bases short, with 21 bases between. The CDR3 nucleotides read TGTGCCACCGCTTGGGAGCTCCCGGGGGTTTACAATGAGCAGTTCTTC. Its protein product is CATAWELPGVYNEQFF.

Concerning this clone: One end of the junction does not line up with germline, which may come from a read error. The chain links TRBV29-1 to TRBJ2-7; TRBD1 aligns across 9 bases. Germline-derived CDR1 and CDR2 are SQVTM and ANQGSEA. The CDR3 extends over 12 amino acids. The CDR3 DNA reads as TGCAGCGTGGAAGGACAGGGGCTCGAGCAGTACTTC. Protein sequence: CSVEGQGLEQYF.

The J gene is TRBJ1-1, the V gene TRBV25-1; no clear D. The length of the CDR3 is 14 residues. Germline assignment: CDR1 MGHDK and CDR2 SYGVNS. The V and J ends lost 1 base and 4 bases respectively, with 10 bases between them. The CDR3 DNA is TGTGCCAGCAGTGAATCCTCTCTGGTCACTGAAGCTTTCTTT. It codes for CASSESSLVTEAFF.

The rearrangement uses TRBV21-1 and TRBJ1-1. TRBV21-1 is designated a pseudogene. The CDR3 loop spans 14 amino acids. The CDR3, as DNA: TGTGCCAGCAGCAAATTGAGGGAAGACACTGAAGCTTTCTTT. Its protein product is CASSKLREDTEAFF.

The sample holds one count of this clone. The V gene is TRBV6-5, the J gene TRBJ2-7; D remains unclear. The V gene lost 6 bases and the J gene lost 7 bases, with 10 bases spanning the gap. CDR1 and CDR2 (germline): MNHEY, SVGAGI. CDR3 length equals 11 residues. This CDR3 is CASSQSGEQYF. The CDR3 coding sequence is TGTGCCAGCAGCCAGTCTGGAGAGCAGTACTTC.

The chain is built from TRBV9 and TRBJ1-2; D call uncertain. The germline V gene has CDR1 SGDLS and CDR2 YYNGEE. The CDR3 covers 12 residues. With 3 bases removed from V and 2 bases from J, the gap between germline ends came to 5 bases. CDR3 sequence (DNA): TGTGCCAGCAGCGGGCAGAACTATGGCTACACCTTC. Translation gives CASSGQNYGYTF.

The CDR3: CASSLTTRLWYF. CDR3 DNA: TGTGCCAGCAGTTTGACTACCCGGTTGTGGTATTTT. The chain has TRBV27 and TRBJ2-3, with D maybe TRBD2 (5 bases). Germline CDR1 reads MNHEY; CDR2 reads SMNVEV (reference sequence). Deletions cut 3 bases from V and 14 bases from J, with 15 bases between. The CDR3 sequence is 12 residues long.

The chain employs TRBV7-9 and TRBJ2-3; 13 bases match TRBD2. Losses at the gene ends were 3 bases for V and 6 bases for J; bases not matched to a gene: 6. The CDR3 consists of 16 residues. The germline gives CDR1 SEHNR, CDR2 FQNEAQ (reference sequence). The CDR3 spells CASSLGLAGSLDTQYF. CDR3 in DNA: TGTGCCAGCAGCTTGGGACTAGCGGGATCTCTCGATACGCAGTATTTT.

Ten or more counts support this clone. The V and J genes are TRBV29-1 and TRBJ2-2; TRBD2 matches 10 bases. The CDR3 runs 14 residues. Looked up from germline, CDR1 is SQVTM and CDR2 is ANQGSEA. V trimming: 7 bases; J trimming: 7 bases; junction bases outside the gene matches: 9. For the CDR3, the DNA is TGCAGCGCCATGACTAGCGGGTTTGTCGGGGAGCTGTTTTTT. It translates to CSAMTSGFVGELFF.

This chain joins TRBV30 and TRBJ1-2; tentatively, D is TRBD1 (5 bases). The CDR3 runs 15 residues. The germline V and J ends were trimmed by 0 bases and 2 bases, with 13 bases remaining between them. Germline CDR1 GTSNPN, CDR2 SVGIG (reference sequence). DNA of the CDR3: TGTGCCTGGAGTGTAGGACACGGACACAACTATGGCTACACCTTC. It specifies CAWSVGHGHNYGYTF.

This clone was detected only once. The chain carries TRBV11-2 and TRBJ2-7; D possibly corresponds to TRBD2 (6 bases). This CDR3 comprises 17 residues. The germline V and J ends were trimmed by 0 bases and 7 bases, with 22 bases remaining between them. The germline V gene has CDR1 SGHAT and CDR2 FQNNGV. The CDR3 sequence: CASSLEGGAGLGSEQYF. The CDR3 DNA reads as TGTGCCAGCAGCTTAGAGGGTGGGGCGGGACTCGGAAGTGAGCAGTACTTC.

The chain employs TRBV19 and TRBJ2-3, with a weak D call TRBD1 (7 bases). The CDR3 runs to 16 residues. Germline CDR1 reads LNHDA; CDR2 reads SQIVND (reference sequence). Trimming removed 9 bases at V and 2 bases at J, with 21 bases between. The CDR3 here is CASKARGTPSTDTQYF. Written as DNA, the CDR3 is TGTGCCAGCAAGGCCAGGGGGACTCCGTCCACAGATACGCAGTATTTT.

The chain has TRBV19 and TRBJ2-1; D remains ambiguous. The CDR3 loop spans 16 amino acids. The V end was cut by 3 bases, the J end by 9 bases, with 21 bases between. Germline-derived CDR1 and CDR2 are LNHDA and SQIVND (reference sequence). The CDR3 reads CASSIPQGPAPGEQFF. DNA for the CDR3: TGTGCCAGTAGTATCCCTCAAGGGCCCGCCCCCGGTGAGCAGTTCTTC.

The gene calls are TRBV5-6 and TRBJ2-1; a possible D gene is TRBD2 (6 bases). This CDR3 is built from 16 residues. Per the germline V gene, CDR1 is SGHDT and CDR2 is YYEEEE. V was clipped by 4 bases and J by 0 bases, with 14 bases between them. CDR3 residues: CASSGGAGSSYNEQFF. The CDR3 bases are TGTGCCAGCAGCGGTGGGGCGGGGAGCTCCTACAATGAGCAGTTCTTC.

J is TRBJ2-7 and V is TRBV29-1, with D possibly TRBD2 on 7 matching bases. The CDR3 loop spans 15 amino acids. Germline lookup yields CDR1 SQVTM and CDR2 ANQGSEA. CDR3 DNA: TGCAGTGTATCCAAGGGGGGGCTAAGCTCCTACGAGCAGTACTTC. As protein: CSVSKGGLSSYEQYF.

CDR3: CASSEWGGRRGETQYF. In DNA, the CDR3 is TGTGCCAGCAGTGAATGGGGGGGGAGAAGAGGAGAGACCCAGTACTTC. The chain is built from TRBV25-1 and TRBJ2-5; 7 bases agree with TRBD2. Germline V CDR1 and CDR2: MGHDK, SYGVNS. This CDR3 region has 16 residues. Trimming at V came to 1 base and at J to 4 bases, leaving 9 bases not matched to a gene.